The 24 T cell receptor beta chains in this list originate from one sample, sequenced in a study of T cells in Graves' hyperthyroidism and ophthalmopathy. Regions amplified from RNA transcripts were the TCR beta CDR3 regions. Using the HTBI primer set, a first-round RT-PCR was run on the TCR CDR3. MiXCR, run by TCRdb on the multiplex PCR reads, gives a single entry per CDR3 protein. In the table there are fewer than 450,000 distinct CDR3 sequences, around 15% of which are singletons. Sequencing was carried out using blood. The origin of the receptors is a man in his fifties with Graves' ophthalmopathy.

This clonotype was counted many times. The chain couples TRBV2 to TRBJ2-1; D ambiguous. Trimming stripped 8 bases from V and 3 bases from J, with 14 bases between. Germline assignment: CDR1 SNHLY and CDR2 FYNNEI. The CDR3 contains 14 residues. The CDR3 DNA follows: TGTGCCAGCGAACTATCTCAGATCTACAATGAGCAGTTCTTC. Protein product: CASELSQIYNEQFF. The variable domain in full, with the rest retrieved from reference TRBV2 and TRBJ2-1, is EPEVTQTPSHQVTQMGQEVILRCVPISNHLYFYWYRQILGQKVEFLVSFYNNEISEKSEIFDDQFSVERPDGSNFTLKIRSTKLEDSAMYFCASELSQIYNEQFFGPGTRLTVL.

The chain is built from TRBV19 and TRBJ2-2; 7 positions match TRBD2. The V gene's germline CDR1 is LNHDA and CDR2 SQIVND (reference sequence). The CDR3 contains 16 residues. V shed 6 bases and J 2 bases; nucleotides not matched to a gene: 9. The CDR3 DNA is TGTGCCAGTAGGGGGGGAGGGCTTTACAACACCGGGGAGCTGTTTTTT. Amino acids: CASRGGGLYNTGELFF.

This clonotype was seen at least ten times. The J gene is TRBJ2-1, the V gene TRBV3-1, with 8 nucleotides matching TRBD2. CDR1 and CDR2 from the germline V gene are LGHDT and YNNKEL (reference sequence). This CDR3 region has 15 residues. Trimming cost V 3 bases and J 5 bases; bases outside gene matches: 6. The CDR3 spells CASSHRSGIDNEQFF. The CDR3 nucleotides read TGTGCCAGCAGCCACCGTAGCGGGATCGACAATGAGCAGTTCTTC.

The rearrangement links TRBV27 to TRBJ2-7; 10 positions agree with TRBD2. Germline loops: CDR1 MNHEY, CDR2 SMNVEV (reference sequence). This CDR3 spans 15 amino acids. The ends lost 3 bases at V and 7 bases at J; junction bases unmatched: 9. The CDR3 nucleotides are TGTGCCAGCAGTTTTTTAATAGCGGGAGGTAATGAGCAGTACTTC. This encodes CASSFLIAGGNEQYF.

This clonotype was detected ten times or more. V is TRBV11-2 and J is TRBJ2-1; unclear D gene. Germline V lookup: CDR1 SGHAT, CDR2 FQNNGV. V lost 6 bases and J 13 bases, leaving 16 bases between the germline ends. This CDR3 has 12 amino acids. This chain's CDR3 is CASRQVTGPQFF. Written as DNA, the CDR3 is TGTGCCAGCAGACAAGTTACCGGACCTCAGTTCTTC.

This rearrangement joins TRBV27 to TRBJ2-2; 9 nucleotides align to TRBD2. CDR1 and CDR2 from the germline V gene are MNHEY and SMNVEV (reference sequence). Losses at the gene ends were 1 base for V and 4 bases for J; bases not matched to a gene: 4. This CDR3 spans 16 amino acids. The CDR3 reads CASSLLAGAGTGELFF. DNA for the CDR3: TGTGCCAGCAGTTTATTAGCGGGAGCCGGCACCGGGGAGCTGTTTTTT.

To note about this clonotype: An end of the junction does not agree with germline; a read error may underlie this. The gene calls are TRBV4-1 and TRBJ2-1; TRBD2 matches 13 bases. Germline V lookup: CDR1 MGHRA, CDR2 YSYEKL. CDR3 length: 17 residues. As DNA, the CDR3 is TGCGCCAGCAGCGTCACAGAGGGGACTAGCGGGACCGATGAGCGGTTCTTC. Amino acids: CASSVTEGTSGTDERFF.

Ten or more counts support this clonotype. The chain combines TRBV20-1 with TRBJ2-2; 10 bases map to TRBD2. Trimming took 5 bases from V and 8 from J; bases not matched to a gene: 8. Germline CDR1 is DFQATT and CDR2 is SNEGSKA (reference sequence). The CDR3 runs to 14 residues. The CDR3 bases are TGCAGTGCTGCCGGGACTAGCGTTTCTGGGGAGCTGTTTTTT. It is translated as CSAAGTSVSGELFF.

This clonotype was found many times. The V gene is TRBV19, the J gene TRBJ1-5; 12 nucleotides agree with TRBD1. The V gene's germline CDR1 is LNHDA and CDR2 SQIVND (reference sequence). The CDR3 totals 17 residues. The V gene end was trimmed by 10 bases and the J gene end by 2 bases; junction bases not matched to a gene: 12. CDR3 residues: CATRQGQGALGNQPQHF. The CDR3 region has the DNA TGTGCCACTCGCCAGGGACAGGGGGCTTTGGGCAATCAGCCCCAGCATTTT.

This clonotype was detected many times. The V gene is TRBV3-1, the J gene TRBJ2-1; D is uncertain. The CDR3 runs 11 residues. The germline V gene encodes CDR1 LGHDT and CDR2 YNNKEL (reference sequence). The V end lost 3 bases, the J end lost 6 bases, and 3 bases lay between the germline ends. Here the CDR3 reads CASSQINEQFF. In nucleotides, the CDR3 is TGTGCCAGCAGCCAGATCAATGAGCAGTTCTTC.

This clonotype was observed many times. V and J are TRBV20-1 and TRBJ2-5; no firm D call. From germline, CDR1 is DFQATT and CDR2 SNEGSKA (reference sequence). There are 10 residues in the CDR3. V was trimmed by 3 bases and J by 5 bases, leaving 4 bases between them. The DNA for the CDR3 is TGCAGTGCTAGCGGGGAGACCCAGTACTTC. It yields the protein CSASGETQYF.

This clonotype was counted many times. V usage is TRBV7-9 and J usage is TRBJ1-2; the D gene is possibly TRBD1 (5 bases). V was shortened by 5 bases and J by 3 bases, with 19 bases between the two germline ends. Germline assignment: CDR1 SEHNR and CDR2 FQNEAQ (reference sequence). CDR3 length: 16 residues. The CDR3 is CASSQGAFREDYGYTF. DNA for the CDR3: TGTGCCAGCAGCCAAGGGGCGTTTCGAGAGGACTATGGCTACACCTTC. Full variable domain (missing parts from reference TRBV7-9 and TRBJ1-2): DTGVSQNPRHKITKRGQNVTFRCDPISEHNRLYWYRQTLGQGPEFLTYFQNEAQLEKSRLLSDRFSAERPKGSFSTLEIQRTEQGDSAMYLCASSQGAFREDYGYTFGSGTRLTVV.

This clonotype has a count of ten or more. The rearrangement links TRBV18 to TRBJ1-2; possibly TRBD1 for D (6 bases). The CDR3 is 12 amino acids. Germline V gene data show CDR1 as KGHSH and CDR2 as LQKENI. Trimming took off 10 bases at V and 4 bases at J, with 13 bases between the two ends. In DNA, the CDR3 is TGTGCCACCCAGACAGGCCCCTATGGCTACACCTTC. Amino acids: CATQTGPYGYTF.

Many counts were recorded for this clonotype. This chain links TRBV6-2 or TRBV6-3 with TRBJ1-1; weak D call: TRBD1 (5 bases). Trimming pared 8 bases from V and 3 bases from J, leaving 16 bases between. This CDR3 has 14 amino acids. The germline V gene encodes CDR1 MNHEY and CDR2 SVGEGT. The CDR3 nucleotides are TGTGCCAGCTTCTCGAGGGGATGGGACACTGAAGCTTTCTTT. Translation gives CASFSRGWDTEAFF.

The rearrangement links TRBV4-2 to TRBJ1-2; D is unresolved. From germline, CDR1 is LGHNA and CDR2 YNFKEQ. The V end was cut by 0 bases, the J end by 2 bases, with 13 bases between. This CDR3 is 16 amino acids long. In DNA, the CDR3 is TGTGCCAGCAGCCAAGATGCGGGGTCAGGCAACTATGGCTACACCTTC. This sequence encodes CASSQDAGSGNYGYTF.

Note on this clonotype: At one of its ends the junction is not consistent with the germline gene, which may arise from a read error. The CDR3 region has the DNA TGTGCCTGCAGCCCCGGGACGGCGTCGAAGGGTGTGGAAAAACTGTTTTTT. This translates into CACSPGTASKGVEKLFF. This chain connects TRBV6-1 to TRBJ1-4, with TRBD1 as a possible D gene (5 bases). This CDR3 is built from 17 residues. CDR1 is MNHNS, CDR2 SASEGT, per germline.

Ten or more counts support this clonotype. This chain joins TRBV28 and TRBJ1-5; D unclear. V was clipped by 3 bases and J by 7 bases, with 7 bases between them. Germline CDR1 is MDHEN and CDR2 is SYDVKM. The CDR3 length is 12 residues. CDR3 in DNA: TGTGCCAGCAGTTTCATCCGCCAGCCCCAGCATTTT. It translates to CASSFIRQPQHF.

This clonotype was counted between two and nine times. The chain employs TRBV2 and TRBJ1-2; the D gene is possibly TRBD1 (6 bases). Germline assignment: CDR1 SNHLY and CDR2 FYNNEI. CDR3 length: 13 residues. Trimming left V 6 bases short and J 11 bases short, with 19 bases between. The chain's CDR3 is CASRMDSKGDYTF. CDR3 in DNA: TGTGCCAGCAGGATGGACAGTAAGGGAGATTACACCTTC.

In its sample, this clonotype was seen many times. The chain links TRBV5-1 to TRBJ2-7; 10 bases line up with TRBD2. The germline V gene encodes CDR1 SGHRS and CDR2 YFSETQ. V was clipped by 1 base and J by 4 bases; unmatched bases: 5. The CDR3 is 15 amino acids. CDR3: CASSLKLAGMYEQYF. The CDR3, as DNA: TGCGCCAGCAGCTTGAAACTAGCGGGAATGTACGAGCAGTACTTC.

This clonotype has a single count. The chain recombines TRBV7-3 with TRBJ2-7; D is undetermined. With 3 bases removed from V and 2 bases from J, the gap between germline ends came to 8 bases. The CDR3 is 13 residues long. CDR1 and CDR2 (germline): SGHTA, FQGTGA. This chain's CDR3 is CASSLGEAYEQYF. In nucleotides, the CDR3 is TGTGCCAGCAGCTTGGGTGAAGCCTACGAGCAGTACTTC.

This clonotype was recorded at least ten times. The chain uses TRBV7-9 and TRBJ2-3, with D unclear. The V end was cut by 1 base, the J end by 2 bases, with 7 bases between. Germline lookup yields CDR1 SEHNR and CDR2 FQNEAQ (reference sequence). The CDR3 totals 14 residues. CDR3 sequence reads: CASSLEGHTDTQYF. CDR3 sequence (DNA): TGTGCCAGCAGCTTAGAGGGCCACACAGATACGCAGTATTTT. Full variable domain (rest looked up from reference TRBV7-9 and TRBJ2-3): DTGVSQNPRHKITKRGQNVTFRCDPISEHNRLYWYRQTLGQGPEFLTYFQNEAQLEKSRLLSDRFSAERPKGSFSTLEIQRTEQGDSAMYLCASSLEGHTDTQYFGPGTRLTVL.

Ten or more counts support this clonotype. The rearrangement links TRBV2 to TRBJ2-7; 8 bases match TRBD2. Germline V gives CDR1 SNHLY, CDR2 FYNNEI. The CDR3 contains 14 residues. V lost 7 bases to trimming and J lost 7 bases; unmatched junction nucleotides: 12. The CDR3 coding sequence is TGTGCCAGCATGCCACTAGCGGTAGTGGGTGAGCAGTACTTC. Its translation is CASMPLAVVGEQYF.

This clonotype was seen a handful of times. As DNA, the CDR3 is TGCGCCAGCAGCTTGGACCCAGGGCCCTACGAGCAGTACTTC. Encoded protein: CASSLDPGPYEQYF. The chain carries TRBV5-1 and TRBJ2-7; possible D gene TRBD1, 5 bases. The V and J ends lost 0 bases and 2 bases respectively, with 9 bases between them. The CDR3 is made up of 14 amino acids. Germline V gene sequence: CDR1 SGHRS, CDR2 YFSETQ.

This clonotype was recorded many times. This chain uses TRBV24-1 with TRBJ2-1; D not certain. Trimming shortened V by 4 bases and J by 4 bases, and 7 bases separated the two germline ends. The germline CDR1 and CDR2 sequences are KGHDR and SFDVKD. The CDR3 loop spans 13 amino acids. In DNA, the CDR3 is TGTGCCACCAGTGAATTTGCGTACAATGAGCAGTTCTTC. Protein product: CATSEFAYNEQFF.